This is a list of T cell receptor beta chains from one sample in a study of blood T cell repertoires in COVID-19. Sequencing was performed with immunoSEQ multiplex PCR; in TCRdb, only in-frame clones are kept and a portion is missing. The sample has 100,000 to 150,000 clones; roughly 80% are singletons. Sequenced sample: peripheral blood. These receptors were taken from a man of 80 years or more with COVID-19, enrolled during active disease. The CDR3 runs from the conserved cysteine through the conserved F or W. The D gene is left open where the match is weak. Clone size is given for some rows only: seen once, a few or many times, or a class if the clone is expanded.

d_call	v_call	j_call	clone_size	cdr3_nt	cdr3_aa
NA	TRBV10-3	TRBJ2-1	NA	TGTGCCATCAGTGAGTCACGAGGGCAGTACATGAATGAGCAGTTCTTC	CAISESRGQYMNEQFF
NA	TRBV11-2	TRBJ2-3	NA	TGTGCCAGCAGCTTAGTAATACATAGCACGGATACGCAGTATTTT	CASSLVIHSTDTQYF
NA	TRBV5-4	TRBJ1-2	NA	TGTGCCAGCAGCTTGGTAGGGAGCGGGTATGGCTACACCTTC	CASSLVGSGYGYTF
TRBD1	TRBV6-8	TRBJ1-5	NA	TGTGCCAGCAGCCCCGACAGGGGTCGCCATCAGCCCCAGCATTTT	CASSPDRGRHQPQHF
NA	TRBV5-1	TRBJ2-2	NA	TGCGCCAGCAGCCTAACGCAGGGTACCGGGGAGCTGTTTTTT	CASSLTQGTGELFF
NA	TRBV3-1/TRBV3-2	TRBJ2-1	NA	TGTGCCAGCAGGGGCTTCGGTGGATTGGGTTACAATGAGCAGTTCTTC	CASRGFGGLGYNEQFF
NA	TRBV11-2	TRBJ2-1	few	TGTGCCAGCGGGCAGGGTCCCTACAATGAGCAGTTCTTC	CASGQGPYNEQFF
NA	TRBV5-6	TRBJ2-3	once	TGTGCCAGCAGTCACGGGAGTATTCTGTCGGGCACAGATACGCAGTATTTT	CASSHGSILSGTDTQYF
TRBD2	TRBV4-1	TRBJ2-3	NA	TGCGCCAGCAGCCATGCCCCTAGCGGGAGGGACGCAGATACGCAGTATTTT	CASSHAPSGRDADTQYF
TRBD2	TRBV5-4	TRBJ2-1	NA	TGTGCCAGCAGCTCCGGGACTAGCGACTACAATGAGCAGTTCTTC	CASSSGTSDYNEQFF
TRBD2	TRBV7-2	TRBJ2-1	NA	TGTGCCAGCAGCTTAGGGGCTAGCGGGAGGGCCCCTGAGCAGTTCTTC	CASSLGASGRAPEQFF
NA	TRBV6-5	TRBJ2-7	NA	TGTGCCAGCAATCGAAGGGGGGGATACGAGCAGTACTTC	CASNRRGGYEQYF
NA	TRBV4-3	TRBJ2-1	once	TGCGCCAGCAGCCAAGCGATAGGGGTAGACAATGAGCAGTTCTTC	CASSQAIGVDNEQFF
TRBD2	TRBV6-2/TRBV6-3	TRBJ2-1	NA	TGTGCCAGCAGTTACTCCACAACGGGACTAGCGGACCTCACGCAGTTCTTC	CASSYSTTGLADLTQFF
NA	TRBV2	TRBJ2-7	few	TGTGCCAGCAGGGGCGTGGGGAGCTCCTACGAGCAGTACTTC	CASRGVGSSYEQYF
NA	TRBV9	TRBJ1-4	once	TGTGCCAGCAGCGTAGAGGGCCCGGGGGAAAAACTGTTTTTT	CASSVEGPGEKLFF
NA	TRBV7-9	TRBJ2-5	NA	TGTGCCAGCAGCCCCCGGACACCCGAGGAGACCCAGTACTTC	CASSPRTPEETQYF
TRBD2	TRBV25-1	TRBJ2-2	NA	TGTGCCAGCAGTATGACTAGCGGGATGAGGATCGGGGAGCTGTTTTTT	CASSMTSGMRIGELFF
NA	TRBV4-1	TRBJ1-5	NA	TGCGCCAGCAGGGAGAGCCTCAATCAGCCCCAGCATTTT	CASRESLNQPQHF
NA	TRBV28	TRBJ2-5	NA	TGTGCCAGCAGTTCTCCTAGGGGGAATATCCAAGAGACCCAGTACTTC	CASSSPRGNIQETQYF
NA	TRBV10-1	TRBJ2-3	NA	TGCGCCAGCAGTGTAGGAGGGCTGGTCTCAGATACGCAGTATTTT	CASSVGGLVSDTQYF
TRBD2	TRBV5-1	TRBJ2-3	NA	TGCGCCAGCAGATCCCTAGCGGGAGAGGAAACAGATACGCAGTATTTT	CASRSLAGEETDTQYF
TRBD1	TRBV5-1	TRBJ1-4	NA	TGCGCCAGCAGCCCCGGGACAGTTGCAACTAATGAAAAACTGTTTTTT	CASSPGTVATNEKLFF
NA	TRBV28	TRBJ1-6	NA	TGTGCCAGCAGTTTAGGGGCGGGACCCGCTAGCTCCTATAATTCACCCCTCCACTTT	CASSLGAGPASSYNSPLHF
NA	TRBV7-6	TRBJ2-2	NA	TGTGCCAGCAGCTATAAGGGGGCCGGGGAGCTGTTTTTT	CASSYKGAGELFF